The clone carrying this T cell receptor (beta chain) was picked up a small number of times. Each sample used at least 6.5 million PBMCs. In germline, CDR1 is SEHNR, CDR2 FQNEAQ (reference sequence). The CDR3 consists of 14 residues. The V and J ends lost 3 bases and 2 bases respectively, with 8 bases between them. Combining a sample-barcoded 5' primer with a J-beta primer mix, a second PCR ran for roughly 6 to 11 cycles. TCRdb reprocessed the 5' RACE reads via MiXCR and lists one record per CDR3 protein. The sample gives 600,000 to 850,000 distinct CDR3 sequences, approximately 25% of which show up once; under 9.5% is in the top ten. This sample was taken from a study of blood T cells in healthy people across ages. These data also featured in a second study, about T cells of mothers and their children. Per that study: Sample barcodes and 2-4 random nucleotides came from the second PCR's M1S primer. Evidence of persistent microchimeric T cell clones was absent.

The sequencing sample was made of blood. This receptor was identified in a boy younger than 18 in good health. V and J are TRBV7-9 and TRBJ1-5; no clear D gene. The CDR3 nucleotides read TGTGCCAGCAGCTTTTCGGAGGGCAATCAGCCCCAGCATTTT. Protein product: CASSFSEGNQPQHF.